A single T cell receptor beta chain is shown here with its context. The target antigen is unknown. Naive CD8 cells were CD45RO-negative, positively selected for CCR7, excluding terminally differentiated effector memory CD45RA+ cells. The data are from a study of shared clonotypes between healthy human individuals. Study information: For every donor, three CD4 naive, three CD4 memory, two CD8 naive and one CD8 memory plates were used.

V lost 7 bases and J 2 bases, leaving 12 bases between the germline ends. The CDR3 totals 13 residues. From germline, CDR1 is LNHDA and CDR2 SQIVND (reference sequence). Original methodology: As immunoSEQ supplied junction-only sequences (without quality scores), filtering differed. Repertoires were generated with immunoSEQ multiplex PCR, while TCRdb's copy carries only in-frame clones and drops some. From that table come the V and J calls and clone size; the DNA was used to work out D and trimming. The sample consists of over 2,000,000 clones, about 94% of them appearing once. Study-wide points: Roughly 5.3% of naive CD4 clonotypes were common to a handful of donors. Clonotypes not shared had lower generation probabilities than those common to all four donors.

The source material was naive CD8+ T cells from PBMCs. The TCR sequence derives from a man aged 18 to 29 in good health. Some clones in this sample may be carry-over from other donors' samples. The gene calls are TRBV19 and TRBJ2-7; D is ambiguous. In DNA, the CDR3 is TGTGCCAGTATTGGCGTCGGACCCTACGAGCAGTACTTC. Translating it yields CASIGVGPYEQYF.